This TCR beta chain was sequenced during a study of blood T cells in healthy people across ages. A few counts support this clonotype. For the second PCR, which ran for about 7 to 11 cycles, a sample-barcoded 5' primer and a J-beta primer mix were used. TCRdb re-analysed the 5' RACE reads in MiXCR, keeping a single row per CDR3 protein. The sample yields hundreds of thousands of distinct CDR3 sequences, roughly 64% seen once. Every donor contributed roughly 11 milliliters of peripheral blood by blood draw. Germline V gene lookup returns CDR1 SQVTM and CDR2 ANQGSEA. V was clipped by 7 bases and J by 4 bases, with 13 bases between them. This CDR3 is 12 amino acids long.

The gene calls are TRBV29-1 and TRBJ1-2; D unresolved. Input material: blood. The receptor was isolated from a man aged 30-40 years in good health. The DNA for the CDR3 is TGCAGCGCCGATGAGGTAGTCTATGGCTACACCTTC. Protein product: CSADEVVYGYTF. The variable domain in full, with the rest retrieved from reference TRBV29-1 and TRBJ1-2, is SAVISQKPSRDICQRGTSLTIQCQVDSQVTMMFWYRQQPGQSLTLIATANQGSEATYESGFVIDKFPISRPNLTFSTLTVSNMSPEDSSIYLCSADEVVYGYTFGSGTRLTVV.